Below, 19 T cell receptor beta chains from the same sample are listed, as sequenced in a study of blood T cell repertoires in COVID-19. Repertoires were generated with immunoSEQ multiplex PCR, while TCRdb's copy carries only in-frame clones and drops some. The sample carries 200,000 to 250,000 clones, 84% recorded once. Sequenced: PBMCs or T cells enriched from blood (not recorded which). These receptors were taken from a woman aged 40 to 50 who had recovered from COVID-19.

The chain joins TRBV6-5 to TRBJ1-6; D is undetermined. This CDR3 has 14 amino acids. CDR1 is MNHEY, CDR2 SVGAGI, per germline. V lost 6 bases and J 0 bases, leaving 6 bases between the germline ends. The CDR3 DNA reads TGTGCCAGCAGGCGGAGCTCCTATAATTCACCCCTCCACTTT. Translation: CASRRSSYNSPLHF.

V is TRBV5-4 and J is TRBJ2-3, with TRBD2 as a possible D gene (6 bases). Trimming stripped 1 base from V and 0 bases from J, with 15 bases between. Per the germline V gene, CDR1 is SGHNT and CDR2 is YYREEE (reference sequence). This CDR3 spans 17 amino acids. CDR3 residues: CASSLWVGGTSTDTQYF. Written as DNA, the CDR3 is TGTGCCAGCAGCTTGTGGGTCGGGGGAACTAGCACAGATACGCAGTATTTT.

The genes are TRBV29-1 and TRBJ2-3, with D unresolved. Trimming removed 6 bases at V and 3 bases at J, with 13 bases between. The V gene's germline CDR1 is SQVTM and CDR2 ANQGSEA. This CDR3 contains 13 residues. CDR3 nucleotide sequence: TGCAGCGTCCCCAGGTCCGAAACAGATACGCAGTATTTT. It specifies CSVPRSETDTQYF.

For the CDR3, the DNA is TGTGCCAGCAGTGAAGACAGATACAATGAGCAGTTCTTC. Encoded protein: CASSEDRYNEQFF. The chain links TRBV27 to TRBJ2-1, with a weak D call TRBD1 (5 bases). From germline, CDR1 is MNHEY and CDR2 SMNVEV (reference sequence). The CDR3 runs 13 residues. The V end lost 5 bases, the J end lost 4 bases, and 9 bases lay between the germline ends.

This clone showed up just once. The chain joins TRBV4-1 to TRBJ2-1, with a weak D call TRBD1 (5 bases). Germline V gives CDR1 MGHRA, CDR2 YSYEKL. With 0 bases removed from V and 9 bases from J, the gap between germline ends came to 18 bases. The CDR3 contains 16 residues. The CDR3 DNA is TGCGCCAGCAGCCAAGATCCGACAGTGGGCCTAGGTGAGCAGTTCTTC. Protein: CASSQDPTVGLGEQFF.

This chain links TRBV30 with TRBJ2-5, with 10 bases matching TRBD2. The CDR3 consists of 18 residues. V lost 8 bases, J lost 5 bases, and 23 bases stayed unmatched. Germline V gene data show CDR1 as GTSNPN and CDR2 as SVGIG (reference sequence). CDR3 in amino acids: CADIPPRLAGPRGETQYF. The CDR3 DNA sequence: TGTGCCGATATCCCCCCCCGACTAGCGGGTCCTAGAGGGGAGACCCAGTACTTC.

The chain employs TRBV7-2 and TRBJ2-3, with TRBD2 matching 10 bases. Germline V lookup: CDR1 SGHTA, CDR2 FQGNSA. Losses at the gene ends were 3 bases for V and 6 bases for J; bases not matched to a gene: 9. This CDR3 region has 16 residues. The CDR3 sequence: CASSFLAGVLSDTQYF. The CDR3 nucleotides are TGTGCCAGCAGCTTTCTAGCGGGAGTCTTATCGGATACGCAGTATTTT.

The chain joins TRBV28 to TRBJ1-5; 9 nucleotides agree with TRBD1. Germline V gene sequence: CDR1 MDHEN, CDR2 SYDVKM. The CDR3 runs to 16 residues. V was pared by 7 bases and J by 3 bases, with 10 bases of the junction left unmatched. CDR3 in DNA: TGTGCCAGCATCTCGGGACAGGGCGGATTCAATCAGCCCCAGCATTTT. This encodes CASISGQGGFNQPQHF.

V and J are TRBV5-1 and TRBJ2-1; TRBD2 matches at 9 bases. Trimming removed 3 bases from V and 8 bases from J; junction bases left unmatched: 15. The CDR3 totals 17 residues. Germline CDR1 SGHRS, CDR2 YFSETQ. The CDR3 DNA reads TGCGCCAGCAGCTCTCCCCGTAGCGGGAGTTTAATCGATGAGCAGTTCTTC. It is translated as CASSSPRSGSLIDEQFF.

The chain joins TRBV7-3 to TRBJ2-3; a possible D gene is TRBD2 (5 bases). CDR1 SGHTA and CDR2 FQGTGA come from the germline V gene. V lost 3 bases, J lost 4 bases, and 11 bases lay in between. The CDR3 covers 14 residues. The CDR3 sequence: CASSFGVSADTQYF. CDR3 DNA sequence: TGTGCCAGCAGCTTCGGGGTTAGCGCAGATACGCAGTATTTT.

The CDR3 loop is CASSLGQGGFYEQYV. The CDR3 nucleotides read TGTGCCAGCAGCTTAGGACAGGGTGGTTTTTACGAGCAGTACGTC. This chain joins TRBV7-2 and TRBJ2-7; 7 positions match TRBD1. This CDR3 is 15 amino acids long. V shed 1 base, J shed 4 bases, and the junction held 7 bases outside the gene matches. The germline gives CDR1 SGHTA, CDR2 FQGNSA.

This clone appeared once. The chain joins TRBV28 to TRBJ2-7, with a tentative D call TRBD1 (6 bases). Trimming removed 3 bases from V and 3 bases from J, with 9 bases in between. The germline V gene encodes CDR1 MDHEN and CDR2 SYDVKM. The CDR3 covers 13 residues. CDR3 loop: CASSLGAFYEQYF. The CDR3 DNA is TGTGCCAGCAGTTTGGGGGCATTCTACGAGCAGTACTTC.

The chain carries TRBV19 and TRBJ2-3; D is possibly TRBD1 (5 bases). The CDR3 is 13 residues long. V was pared by 7 bases and J by 3 bases, with 11 bases between. Germline CDR1 LNHDA, CDR2 SQIVND (reference sequence). The chain's CDR3 is CASKLTETDTQYF. The CDR3 region has the DNA TGTGCCAGTAAACTGACAGAGACAGATACGCAGTATTTT.

The chain combines TRBV7-8 with TRBJ2-7, with TRBD2 matching 12 bases. V lost 6 bases to trimming and J lost 5 bases; unmatched junction nucleotides: 8. Germline-derived CDR1 and CDR2 are SGHVS and FQNEAQ. The CDR3 has 15 residues. In DNA form, the CDR3 reads TGTGCCAGCAGAAGGACTAGCGGGACGCGTCACGAGCAGTACTTC. Protein: CASRRTSGTRHEQYF. Based on the CDR3 plus reference TRBV7-8 and TRBJ2-7, the full variable domain is GAGVSQSPRYKVAKRGQDVALRCDPISGHVSLFWYQQALGQGPEFLTYFQNEAQLDKSGLPSDRFFAERPEGSVSTLKIQRTQQEDSAVYLCASRRTSGTRHEQYFGPGTRLTVT.

J is TRBJ1-1 and V is TRBV28; 7 positions match TRBD1. The trim removed 6 bases at V and 1 base at J, leaving 5 bases unmatched. This CDR3 has 14 amino acids. The germline V gene has CDR1 MDHEN and CDR2 SYDVKM. The CDR3 loop is CASRLQGENTEAFF. The CDR3 DNA follows: TGTGCCAGCAGGCTGCAGGGGGAGAACACTGAAGCTTTCTTT.

Of note for this clone: This specimen includes other DNA sequences encoding the same CDR3. The CDR3 coding sequence is TGTGCCAGTCGGGGAGGTAACTATGGCTACACCTTC. Translating it yields CASRGGNYGYTF. The chain carries TRBV2 and TRBJ1-2, with D uncertain. The V end lost 9 bases, the J end lost 1 base, and 9 bases lay between the germline ends. Germline CDR1 and CDR2: SNHLY and FYNNEI. The CDR3 has 12 amino acids. The full variable domain, its missing parts supplied by reference TRBV2 and TRBJ1-2, is EPEVTQTPSHQVTQMGQEVILRCVPISNHLYFYWYRQILGQKVEFLVSFYNNEISEKSEIFDDQFSVERPDGSNFTLKIRSTKLEDSAMYFCASRGGNYGYTFGSGTRLTVV.

The V gene is TRBV12-3 or TRBV12-4, the J gene TRBJ1-1, with D unresolved. This CDR3 is 12 amino acids long. V was shortened by 3 bases and J by 6 bases, with 8 bases between the two germline ends. For the CDR3, the DNA is TGTGCCAGCAGTTTTGGGCCAGCTGAAGCTTTCTTT. Translated, it gives CASSFGPAEAFF.

V gene TRBV24-1 combines with J gene TRBJ2-2; perhaps TRBD1 as D (6 bases). The CDR3 runs to 13 residues. Trimming removed 7 bases at V and 5 bases at J, with 10 bases between. Germline CDR1 is KGHDR and CDR2 is SFDVKD. The CDR3 nucleotides are TGTGCCACCAGGGACAGTCAAACCGGGGAGCTGTTTTTT. Translating gives CATRDSQTGELFF.

V usage is TRBV10-3 and J usage is TRBJ1-5; possible D gene TRBD1, 5 bases. The length of the CDR3 is 14 residues. V lost 4 bases, J lost 2 bases, and 9 bases lay in between. Germline CDR1 and CDR2: ENHRY and SYGVKD. CDR3 in DNA: TGTGCCATCAGTGTCGGGGGTGGCAATCAGCCCCAGCATTTT. Encoded protein: CAISVGGGNQPQHF.